A selection of T cell receptor beta chains follows, all from one sample in a study of blood T cell repertoires in COVID-19. Some clones are missing from TCRdb's copy, which holds only in-frame ones; the method was immunoSEQ multiplex PCR. The sample has 46,000 or so clones, 90% seen once. Sequencing was done on a sample of peripheral blood. The origin of the receptors is a man between 65 and 85 years old with active COVID-19. Each CDR3 is given with its conserved first and last residue. D genes are given only for firm matches. Clone size appears in some rows only: once, few, many, or a class for an expanded clone.

size	V	D	J	CDR3	DNA
-	TRBV13	TRBD2	TRBJ2-7	CASSPGAAGGLYEQYF	TGTGCCAGCAGCCCCGGGGCAGCGGGAGGGCTGTACGAGCAGTACTTC
-	TRBV5-1	TRBD2	TRBJ2-7	CASRRAGAFSYEQYF	TGCGCCAGCAGACGAGCGGGAGCGTTCTCCTACGAGCAGTACTTC
-	TRBV11-1	-	TRBJ2-7	CASSPQAQGLEQYF	TGTGCCAGCAGCCCTCAAGCGCAGGGGCTTGAGCAGTACTTC
-	TRBV4-1	-	TRBJ2-1	CASTSTAPYNEQFF	TGCGCCAGCACTAGCACAGCGCCTTACAATGAGCAGTTCTTC
-	TRBV5-1	-	TRBJ2-5	CASSLGLASNLFQETQYF	TGCGCCAGCAGCTTGGGGTTAGCTAGCAACCTTTTCCAAGAGACCCAGTACTTC
-	TRBV28	TRBD2	TRBJ2-5	CASREASGTQETQYF	TGTGCCAGCAGGGAAGCTAGCGGGACACAAGAGACCCAGTACTTC
-	TRBV28	TRBD2	TRBJ2-3	CASHAGGPDHTQYF	TGTGCCAGCCACGCGGGGGGGCCCGATCATACGCAGTATTTT
-	TRBV6-5	-	TRBJ1-1	CASIIADLDTEAFF	TGTGCCAGCATTATTGCGGATTTGGACACTGAAGCTTTCTTT
-	TRBV3-1/TRBV3-2	TRBD2	TRBJ2-7	CASSQELAGGRSYEQYF	TGTGCCAGCAGCCAAGAACTAGCGGGAGGGCGATCCTACGAGCAGTACTTC
-	TRBV3-1/TRBV3-2	TRBD2	TRBJ2-2	CASSRTSGGASTGELFF	TGTGCCAGCAGCCGGACTAGCGGGGGGGCGTCCACCGGGGAGCTGTTTTTT
-	TRBV6-5	-	TRBJ2-3	CASSLDSHRGTQYF	TGTGCCAGCAGTTTGGACAGTCACAGAGGTACGCAGTATTTT
-	TRBV11-2	-	TRBJ1-1	CASSADRINTEAFF	TGTGCCAGCAGCGCCGACAGGATAAACACTGAAGCTTTCTTT
-	TRBV7-8	-	TRBJ1-5	CASSSGHYSNQPQHF	TGTGCCAGCAGCTCAGGGCACTATAGCAATCAGCCCCAGCATTTT
-	TRBV29-1	TRBD1	TRBJ2-7	CSVEDRVSYEQYF	TGCAGCGTAGAAGACAGGGTTTCCTACGAGCAGTACTTC
-	TRBV4-2	-	TRBJ1-1	CASSQASGLNTEAFF	TGTGCCAGCAGCCAAGCGTCTGGCCTGAACACTGAAGCTTTCTTT
-	TRBV3-1/TRBV3-2	TRBD1	TRBJ1-4	CASSQVGTGINEKLFF	TGTGCCAGCAGCCAAGTAGGGACAGGGATTAATGAAAAACTGTTTTTT
medium-sized	TRBV5-1	TRBD1	TRBJ2-2	CASSLGQGWNGELFF	TGCGCCAGCAGCTTGGGACAGGGATGGAACGGGGAGCTGTTTTTT
-	TRBV4-2	-	TRBJ1-2	CASSQDYAAANGYTF	TGTGCCAGCAGCCAAGATTATGCGGCGGCCAATGGCTACACCTTC
-	TRBV28	-	TRBJ1-5	CASSFPSNQPQHF	TGTGCCAGCAGTTTTCCGAGCAATCAGCCCCAGCATTTT
once	TRBV13	-	TRBJ1-6	CASSLGNNSPLHF	TGTGCCAGCAGCTTAGGCAATAATTCACCCCTCCACTTT
-	TRBV30	-	TRBJ2-3	CAWSVWTDTDTQYF	TGTGCCTGGAGTGTCTGGACAGACACAGATACGCAGTATTTT
-	TRBV5-1	-	TRBJ2-6	CASSLASGANVLTF	TGCGCCAGCAGCTTAGCCTCTGGGGCCAACGTCCTGACTTTC
-	TRBV19	-	TRBJ1-1	CASRQGPVNTEAFF	TGTGCCAGTAGGCAGGGGCCGGTGAACACTGAAGCTTTCTTT
-	TRBV28	TRBD1	TRBJ1-5	CASTGQVLNQPQHF	TGTGCCAGTACGGGACAGGTGCTCAATCAGCCCCAGCATTTT
-	TRBV5-6	TRBD1	TRBJ1-5	CASSRGTGISNQPQHF	TGTGCCAGCAGCCGAGGGACAGGGATTAGCAATCAGCCCCAGCATTTT
-	TRBV4-3	-	TRBJ1-4	CASSQGRALGEKLFF	TGCGCCAGCAGCCAAGGGAGGGCCCTTGGGGAAAAACTGTTTTTT
once	TRBV14	TRBD2	TRBJ2-1	CASSQGTSGGNEQFF	TGTGCCAGCAGCCAGGGGACTAGCGGTGGGAATGAGCAGTTCTTC